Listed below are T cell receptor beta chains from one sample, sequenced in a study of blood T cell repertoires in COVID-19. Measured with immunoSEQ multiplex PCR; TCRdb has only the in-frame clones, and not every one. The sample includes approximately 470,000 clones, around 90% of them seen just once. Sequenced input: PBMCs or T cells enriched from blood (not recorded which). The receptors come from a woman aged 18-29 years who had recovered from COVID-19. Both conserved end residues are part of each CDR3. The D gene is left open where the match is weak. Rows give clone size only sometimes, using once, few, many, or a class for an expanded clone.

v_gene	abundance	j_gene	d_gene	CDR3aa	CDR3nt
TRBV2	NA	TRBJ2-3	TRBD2	CASSGTSGGLDTQYF	TGTGCCAGCAGTGGGACTAGCGGGGGATTGGATACGCAGTATTTT
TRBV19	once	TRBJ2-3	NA	CASSISASTDTQYF	TGTGCCAGTAGTATATCGGCTAGTACAGATACGCAGTATTTT
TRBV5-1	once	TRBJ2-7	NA	CASSLAALGLSPYEQYF	TGCGCCAGCAGCTTGGCCGCTTTGGGGCTCTCCCCCTACGAGCAGTACTTC
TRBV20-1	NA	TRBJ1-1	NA	CSARDFGGAFF	TGCAGTGCTAGAGATTTCGGAGGGGCTTTCTTT
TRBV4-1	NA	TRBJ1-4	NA	CASSQDHGRDNEKLFF	TGCGCCAGCAGCCAAGATCACGGCAGGGATAATGAAAAACTGTTTTTT
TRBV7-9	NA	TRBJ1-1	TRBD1	CASSRPGQGKDTEAFF	TGTGCCAGCAGCCGCCCGGGACAGGGAAAAGACACTGAAGCTTTCTTT
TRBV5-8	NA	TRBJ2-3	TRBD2	CASSPAGGGHTQYF	TGTGCCAGCAGCCCAGCGGGAGGCGGACATACGCAGTATTTT
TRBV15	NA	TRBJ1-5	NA	CATSREDIGGNQPQHF	TGTGCCACCAGCAGAGAGGACATAGGGGGCAATCAGCCCCAGCATTTT
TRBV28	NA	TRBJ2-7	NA	CASSGTGRGTYEQYF	TGTGCCAGCAGCGGTACAGGGAGAGGAACCTACGAGCAGTACTTC
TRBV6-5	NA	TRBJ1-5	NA	CASSLRVGNQPQHF	TGTGCCAGCAGCCTCAGGGTTGGCAATCAGCCCCAGCATTTT
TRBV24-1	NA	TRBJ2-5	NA	CATSDIYQGGETQYF	TGTGCCACCAGTGATATTTACCAGGGGGGAGAGACCCAGTACTTC
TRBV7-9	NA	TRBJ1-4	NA	CASSSQAPPNEKLFF	TGTGCCAGCAGCTCACAGGCCCCACCTAATGAAAAACTGTTTTTT
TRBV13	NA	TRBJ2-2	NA	CASSYDGGPYTGELFF	TGTGCCAGCAGCTATGACGGGGGGCCTTACACCGGGGAGCTGTTTTTT
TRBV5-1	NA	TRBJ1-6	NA	CASSLEGGDNSPLHF	TGCGCCAGCAGCTTGGAAGGGGGTGATAATTCACCCCTCCACTTT
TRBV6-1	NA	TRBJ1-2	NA	CASSETTERYGYTF	TGTGCCAGCAGTGAAACGACAGAGCGATATGGCTACACCTTC
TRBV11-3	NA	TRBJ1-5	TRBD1	CASSLHRQGRTLNQPQHF	TGTGCCAGCAGCTTACACCGACAGGGGCGAACTCTCAATCAGCCCCAGCATTTT
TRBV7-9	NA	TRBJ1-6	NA	CASSFVRNSPLHF	TGTGCCAGCAGCTTCGTCAGAAATTCACCCCTCCACTTT
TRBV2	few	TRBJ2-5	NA	CASLVAETQYF	TGTGCCAGCTTAGTCGCGGAGACCCAGTACTTC
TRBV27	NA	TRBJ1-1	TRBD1	CASSPGTGLNTEAFF	TGTGCCAGTAGTCCCGGGACAGGACTGAACACTGAAGCTTTCTTT
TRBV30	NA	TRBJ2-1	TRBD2	CAWLGLAGNEQFF	TGTGCCTGGTTGGGACTAGCGGGAAATGAGCAGTTCTTC
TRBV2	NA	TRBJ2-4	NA	CASSGSREAKNIQYF	TGTGCCAGCAGTGGGTCCAGGGAAGCCAAAAACATTCAGTACTTC
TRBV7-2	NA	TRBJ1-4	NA	CASSSHRVKKGKLFF	TGTGCCAGCAGCTCCCACAGGGTTAAGAAAGGAAAACTGTTTTTT
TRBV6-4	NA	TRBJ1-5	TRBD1	CATQKGAHSNQPQHF	TGTGCCACTCAGAAGGGGGCGCACAGCAATCAGCCCCAGCATTTT
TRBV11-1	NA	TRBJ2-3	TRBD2	CASSLETSQDTQYF	TGTGCCAGCAGCTTAGAGACTAGCCAGGATACGCAGTATTTT
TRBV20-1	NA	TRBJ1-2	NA	CSARGGYGYTF	TGCAGTGCCCGAGGGGGCTATGGCTACACCTTC
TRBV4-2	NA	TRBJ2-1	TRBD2	CASSQLLAGGINEQFF	TGTGCCAGCAGCCAGTTGCTAGCGGGGGGCATCAATGAGCAGTTCTTC
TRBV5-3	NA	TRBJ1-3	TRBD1	CARSSGTGGKNTIYF	TGTGCCAGAAGCTCCGGGACAGGGGGTAAAAACACCATATATTTT
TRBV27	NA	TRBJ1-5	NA	CASSLRGNGQPQHF	TGTGCCAGCAGTTTAAGGGGGAATGGACAGCCCCAGCATTTT
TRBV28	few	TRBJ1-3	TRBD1	CASSFPMGTGDSGNTIYF	TGTGCCAGCAGTTTCCCCATGGGAACAGGGGATTCTGGAAACACCATATATTTT
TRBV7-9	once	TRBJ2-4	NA	CASSLVPAGEAKNIQYF	TGTGCCAGCAGCTTAGTTCCGGCGGGTGAAGCCAAAAACATTCAGTACTTC
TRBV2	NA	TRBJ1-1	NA	CASSENSGTEAFF	TGTGCCAGCAGTGAAAATTCGGGGACTGAAGCTTTCTTT
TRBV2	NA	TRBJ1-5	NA	CASGGEGRQPQHF	TGTGCCAGCGGAGGGGAGGGGAGGCAGCCCCAGCATTTT
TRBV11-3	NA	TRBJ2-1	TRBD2	CASSRGGDYNEQFF	TGTGCCAGCAGTCGGGGAGGGGACTACAATGAGCAGTTCTTC
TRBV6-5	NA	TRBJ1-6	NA	CASSSLTTVVNSPLHF	TGTGCCAGCAGTTCCCTTACGACAGTAGTTAATTCACCCCTCCACTTT
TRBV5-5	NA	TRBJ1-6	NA	CASSLLGSPLHF	TGTGCCAGCAGCTTGTTGGGCTCACCCCTCCACTTT
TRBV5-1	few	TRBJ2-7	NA	CASSTHPYEQYF	TGCGCCAGCAGTACACACCCCTACGAGCAGTACTTC
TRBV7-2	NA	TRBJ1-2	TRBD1	CASSPRDSSSRGYTF	TGTGCCAGCAGTCCACGGGACAGTTCGTCAAGGGGCTACACCTTC
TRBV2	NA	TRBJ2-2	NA	CASSQTGVPLGGGELFF	TGTGCCAGCAGTCAGACGGGGGTCCCACTCGGAGGCGGGGAGCTGTTTTTT
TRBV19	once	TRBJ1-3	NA	CASSPSSGNTIYF	TGTGCCAGTAGCCCTAGCTCTGGAAACACCATATATTTT
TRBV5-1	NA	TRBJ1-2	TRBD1	CASSQGQGALGYGYTF	TGCGCCAGCAGCCAGGGACAGGGGGCGCTGGGCTATGGCTACACCTTC
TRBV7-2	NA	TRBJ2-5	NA	CASSLGVGSETQYF	TGTGCCAGCAGCTTGGGCGTGGGGAGCGAGACCCAGTACTTC
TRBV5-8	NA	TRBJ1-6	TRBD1	CASSLQQGGPPLHF	TGTGCCAGCAGCTTACAACAGGGGGGACCACCCCTCCACTTT
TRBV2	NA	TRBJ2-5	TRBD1	CASSGDRFKETQYF	TGTGCCAGCAGCGGGGACAGGTTTAAAGAGACCCAGTACTTC
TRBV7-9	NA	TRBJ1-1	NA	CASSTGVEAFF	TGTGCCAGCAGCACAGGTGTCGAAGCTTTCTTT
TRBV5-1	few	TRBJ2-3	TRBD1	CASSLLRTGESDTQYF	TGCGCCAGCAGCCTCCTAAGGACAGGGGAGTCAGATACGCAGTATTTT
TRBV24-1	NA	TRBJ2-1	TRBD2	CATSDPSREGEQFF	TGTGCCACCAGTGATCCTTCCAGGGAGGGTGAGCAGTTCTTC
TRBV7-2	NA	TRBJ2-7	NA	CASSSFYEQYF	TGTGCCAGCAGCTCTTTCTACGAGCAGTACTTC
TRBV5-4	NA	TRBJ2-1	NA	CASSFIQNNEQFF	TGTGCCAGCAGCTTTATCCAGAACAATGAGCAGTTCTTC
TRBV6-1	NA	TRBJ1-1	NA	CASSALLATTNTEAFF	TGTGCCAGCAGTGCCCTACTAGCGACAACGAACACTGAAGCTTTCTTT
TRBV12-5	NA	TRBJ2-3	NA	CASGLETISGDTQYF	TGTGCTAGTGGTTTGGAGACCATTTCAGGAGATACGCAGTATTTT